Following are 16 T cell receptor beta chains from one sample sequenced in a study of cytomegalovirus exposure and HLA in healthy donors. PCR employed 60 Vbeta and 13 Jbeta primers. This table comes from immunoSEQ multiplex PCR, and its TCRdb copy is limited to in-frame clones, with some not included. The table has more than 80,000 clones, about 70% seen once; the top ten hold less than 3.5%. The sequenced sample was PBMCs. These receptors were obtained from a female donor in good health and CMV-seronegative.

V gene TRBV7-6 combines with J gene TRBJ2-7; TRBD2 is a possible D gene (6 bases). The germline CDR1 and CDR2 sequences are SGHVS and FNYEAQ. The CDR3 is 14 amino acids. Trimming shortened V by 5 bases and J by 2 bases, and 13 bases separated the two germline ends. The CDR3 loop reads CASSPGLEPYEQYF. In DNA form, the CDR3 reads TGTGCCAGCAGCCCGGGACTGGAACCCTACGAGCAGTACTTC.

This chain connects TRBV2 to TRBJ1-3; unclear D gene. From germline, CDR1 is SNHLY and CDR2 FYNNEI. The ends were cut back, 9 bases at V and 9 bases at J, with 12 bases in the middle. The CDR3 has 11 residues. This chain's CDR3 is CASSKEITIYF. CDR3 DNA sequence: TGTGCCAGTTCAAAGGAGATCACCATATATTTT.

V is TRBV29-1 and J is TRBJ1-1; TRBD1 might be the D (5 bases). The CDR3 extends over 13 amino acids. V was trimmed by 7 bases and J by 0 bases, leaving 12 bases between them. Looked up from germline, CDR1 is SQVTM and CDR2 is ANQGSEA. CDR3 region: CSGGGTMNTEAFF. The CDR3 DNA is TGCAGCGGGGGGGGGACCATGAACACTGAAGCTTTCTTT. Filled out from reference TRBV29-1 and TRBJ1-1, the complete variable domain reads SAVISQKPSRDICQRGTSLTIQCQVDSQVTMMFWYRQQPGQSLTLIATANQGSEATYESGFVIDKFPISRPNLTFSTLTVSNMSPEDSSIYLCSGGGTMNTEAFFGQGTRLTVV.

The V call is TRBV2, the J call TRBJ2-7, with 7 nucleotides matching TRBD1. The CDR3 totals 13 residues. Trimming removed 10 bases from V and 6 bases from J; junction bases left unmatched: 12. Germline V lookup: CDR1 SNHLY, CDR2 FYNNEI. CDR3 sequence (DNA): TGTGCCACCCCGGGACAGTCCCCATCCGAGCAGTACTTC. Its translation is CATPGQSPSEQYF.

The chain is built from TRBV29-1 and TRBJ1-2, with TRBD1 identical over 10 bases. The V gene's germline CDR1 is SQVTM and CDR2 ANQGSEA. Germline trimming cut 0 bases from V and 7 bases from J; bases unmatched to any gene: 11. The CDR3 extends over 16 amino acids. The CDR3 sequence: CSVEEAGGTGAGGYTF. For the CDR3, the DNA is TGCAGCGTTGAAGAGGCAGGGGGGACAGGGGCCGGTGGCTACACCTTC.

The V gene is TRBV7-6, the J gene TRBJ2-2; TRBD2 is a possible D gene (6 bases). Per the germline V gene, CDR1 is SGHVS and CDR2 is FNYEAQ. The CDR3 contains 17 residues. V gave up 2 bases and J gave up 4 bases, with 17 bases separating them. For the CDR3, the DNA is TGTGCCAGCAGCTTAAGAGGGTCCTCCGGGGGCACCGGGGAGCTGTTTTTT. Its protein product is CASSLRGSSGGTGELFF.

This clone has just a few counts. The chain joins TRBV5-4 to TRBJ2-5, with D maybe TRBD2 (6 bases). The CDR3 spans 15 residues. V was shortened by 1 base and J by 4 bases, with 14 bases between the two germline ends. CDR1 is SGHNT, CDR2 YYREEE, per germline (reference sequence). CDR3 nucleotide sequence: TGTGCCAGCAGCTTGTCGCGGGGCAGTCGAGAGACCCAGTACTTC. As protein: CASSLSRGSRETQYF.

The rearrangement links TRBV6-6 to TRBJ1-4; D is ambiguous. Trimming shortened V by 5 bases and J by 0 bases, and 10 bases separated the two germline ends. The CDR3 runs 15 residues. CDR1 and CDR2 from the germline V gene are MNHNY and SVGAGI (reference sequence). The CDR3 DNA follows: TGTGCCAGCAGTGGAGGAGTTTCAACTAATGAAAAACTGTTTTTT. This sequence encodes CASSGGVSTNEKLFF.

This clone was found a few times. Other nucleotide sequences in the sample specify the same CDR3. The chain links TRBV28 to TRBJ2-7; 8 bases match TRBD1. The CDR3 is made up of 14 amino acids. The trim removed 2 bases at V and 2 bases at J, leaving 2 bases unmatched. From germline, CDR1 is MDHEN and CDR2 SYDVKM. This CDR3 is CASSLRTGTYEQYF. The CDR3, as DNA: TGTGCCAGCAGTTTAAGGACAGGGACCTACGAGCAGTACTTC.

The V and J genes are TRBV6-4 and TRBJ2-2, with D uncertain. V lost 0 bases and J 3 bases, leaving 5 bases between the germline ends. Germline loops: CDR1 MRHNA, CDR2 SNTAGT. The CDR3 covers 14 residues. The CDR3 here is CASSDSYYTGELFF. CDR3 coding DNA: TGTGCCAGCAGTGACTCCTATTACACCGGGGAGCTGTTTTTT.

This clone has just a few counts. The V gene is TRBV6-4, the J gene TRBJ2-3; the D gene is possibly TRBD2 (6 bases). The CDR3 spans 13 residues. Trimming shortened V by 2 bases and J by 4 bases, and 7 bases separated the two germline ends. Germline values: CDR1 MRHNA, CDR2 SNTAGT. CDR3 bases: TGTGCCAGCAGTGACGGGGAGGCAGATACGCAGTATTTT. This encodes CASSDGEADTQYF.

The chain joins TRBV19 to TRBJ2-2; D ambiguous. The CDR3 loop spans 15 amino acids. Germline lookup yields CDR1 LNHDA and CDR2 SQIVND (reference sequence). V lost 3 bases and J lost 2, with 10 bases in between. CDR3 DNA sequence: TGTGCCAGTAGTATCGCGGCTAGAAACACCGGGGAGCTGTTTTTT. Protein product: CASSIAARNTGELFF. Filled out from reference TRBV19 and TRBJ2-2, the complete variable domain reads DGGITQSPKYLFRKEGQNVTLSCEQNLNHDAMYWYRQDPGQGLRLIYYSQIVNDFQKGDIAEGYSVSREKKESFPLTVTSAQKNPTAFYLCASSIAARNTGELFFGEGSRLTVL.

V gene TRBV5-3 combines with J gene TRBJ2-3; D may be TRBD2 (6 bases). TRBV5-3 is placed among ORFs of uncertain function. The CDR3 sequence is 14 residues long. V lost 3 bases and J lost 2, with 10 bases in between. CDR3 DNA: TGTGCCAGAAGCTGCCGACTAGTCACAGATACGCAGTATTTT. It codes for CARSCRLVTDTQYF.

The chain has TRBV6-4 and TRBJ1-1, with TRBD1 matching 8 bases. Germline V gene sequence: CDR1 MRHNA, CDR2 SNTAGT. The CDR3 runs 12 residues. The V segment lost 6 bases and the J segment 9 bases; nucleotides outside the gene matches: 6. CDR3 residues: CASSLRQGQAFF. The CDR3 coding sequence is TGTGCCAGCAGCCTCCGACAGGGGCAAGCTTTCTTT.

The rearrangement links TRBV27 to TRBJ2-5, with D possibly matching TRBD1 (5 bases). The length of the CDR3 is 15 residues. Germline V gene data show CDR1 as MNHEY and CDR2 as SMNVEV (reference sequence). Trimming pared 3 bases from V and 0 bases from J, leaving 11 bases between. CDR3 protein: CASSFFGADQETQYF. The CDR3 nucleotides read TGTGCCAGCAGTTTTTTTGGGGCAGACCAAGAGACCCAGTACTTC.

V gene TRBV19 combines with J gene TRBJ2-1; perhaps TRBD2 as D (6 bases). Per the germline V gene, CDR1 is LNHDA and CDR2 is SQIVND (reference sequence). This CDR3 has 14 residues. V was shortened by 7 bases and J by 1 base, with 11 bases between the two germline ends. The chain's CDR3 is CASKNSGSYNEQFF. The CDR3 DNA follows: TGTGCCAGTAAAAATAGCGGATCCTACAATGAGCAGTTCTTC. Full variable domain (outside the CDR3, taken from reference TRBV19 and TRBJ2-1): DGGITQSPKYLFRKEGQNVTLSCEQNLNHDAMYWYRQDPGQGLRLIYYSQIVNDFQKGDIAEGYSVSREKKESFPLTVTSAQKNPTAFYLCASKNSGSYNEQFFGPGTRLTVL.